Listed below are T cell receptor beta chains from one sample, sequenced in a study of shared clonotypes between healthy human individuals. This table comes from immunoSEQ multiplex PCR, and its TCRdb copy is limited to in-frame clones, with some not included. The data show about 470,000 clones, with 75% to 85% seen just once and about 12% held by the top ten. Sequencing used PBMCs. The receptors were sampled from a woman in her forties in good health. Some clones in this sample may be carry-over from other donors' samples. The CDR3 runs from the conserved cysteine through the conserved F or W. Only some rows state a clone size, as once, few, many or a class for expanded clones.

V gene: TRBV7-9
CDR3 length: 14
clone size: .
J gene: TRBJ1-2
CDR3 protein: CASSLPGTAYGYTF

V gene: TRBV28
CDR3 length: 15
clone size: .
J gene: TRBJ1-1
CDR3 protein: CASTSSGRSHTEAFF

V gene: TRBV28
CDR3 length: 17
clone size: .
J gene: TRBJ1-5
CDR3 protein: CASSLNRMTRDNQPQHF

V gene: TRBV6-5
CDR3 length: 13
clone size: once
J gene: TRBJ1-4
CDR3 protein: CASTQSPGEKLFF

V gene: TRBV11-1
CDR3 length: 15
clone size: .
J gene: TRBJ1-6
CDR3 protein: CASSFSGTRNSPLHF

V gene: TRBV4-2
CDR3 length: 16
clone size: .
J gene: TRBJ2-6
CDR3 protein: CASSQDESSGANVLTF

V gene: TRBV7-2
CDR3 length: 15
clone size: .
J gene: TRBJ2-7
CDR3 protein: CASSTGLGGAYEQYF

V gene: TRBV5-1
CDR3 length: 21
clone size: many
J gene: TRBJ1-1
CDR3 protein: CASSPVGTRRPLGIRGPEAFF

V gene: TRBV10-3
CDR3 length: 14
clone size: .
J gene: .
CDR3 protein: CAISGTSGNYEQYF

V gene: TRBV5-4
CDR3 length: 15
clone size: .
J gene: TRBJ2-7
CDR3 protein: CASSLVDLGHSEQYF

V gene: TRBV5-1
CDR3 length: 14
clone size: few
J gene: TRBJ2-1
CDR3 protein: CASSPDRGWTEQFF

V gene: TRBV9
CDR3 length: 16
clone size: once
J gene: TRBJ2-1
CDR3 protein: CASSTRLAGGKDEQFF

V gene: TRBV29-1
CDR3 length: 13
clone size: few
J gene: TRBJ2-5
CDR3 protein: CSVSGGEGETQYF

V gene: TRBV5-1
CDR3 length: 15
clone size: .
J gene: TRBJ2-7
CDR3 protein: CASSGLAESSYEQYF

V gene: TRBV7-7
CDR3 length: 14
clone size: .
J gene: TRBJ2-1
CDR3 protein: CASSLTLAGGEQFF

V gene: TRBV30
CDR3 length: 11
clone size: .
J gene: TRBJ2-7
CDR3 protein: CAGKKGGEQYF

V gene: TRBV23-1
CDR3 length: 18
clone size: .
J gene: TRBJ1-2
CDR3 protein: CASSQSYPRTGLNYGYTF

V gene: TRBV28
CDR3 length: 16
clone size: .
J gene: TRBJ2-7
CDR3 protein: CASSTLGTSGRYEQYF

V gene: TRBV14
CDR3 length: 14
clone size: .
J gene: TRBJ2-7
CDR3 protein: CASSRDRGLRGQYF

V gene: TRBV18
CDR3 length: 13
clone size: .
J gene: TRBJ2-7
CDR3 protein: CASSPGLAGAKPF

V gene: TRBV12-5
CDR3 length: 17
clone size: .
J gene: TRBJ2-2
CDR3 protein: CASGLRNGRVNTGELFF

V gene: TRBV19
CDR3 length: 15
clone size: many
J gene: TRBJ1-1
CDR3 protein: CASRVSYRQGRPAFF

V gene: TRBV6-1
CDR3 length: 14
clone size: once
J gene: TRBJ1-1
CDR3 protein: CASSQRNMNTEAFF

V gene: TRBV4-2
CDR3 length: 16
clone size: .
J gene: TRBJ2-1
CDR3 protein: CASSQDQAARAHEQFF

V gene: TRBV4-2
CDR3 length: 15
clone size: few
J gene: TRBJ2-2
CDR3 protein: CASSQEASSTGELFF

V gene: TRBV5-4
CDR3 length: 14
clone size: .
J gene: TRBJ2-7
CDR3 protein: CASSLGGQYYEQYF

V gene: TRBV19
CDR3 length: 16
clone size: .
J gene: TRBJ1-3
CDR3 protein: CASSIQQAVSGNTIYF

V gene: TRBV20-1
CDR3 length: 8
clone size: .
J gene: TRBJ1-2
CDR3 protein: CSAGGYTF

V gene: TRBV16
CDR3 length: 14
clone size: .
J gene: TRBJ2-2
CDR3 protein: CASSQELRAGELFF

V gene: TRBV28
CDR3 length: 13
clone size: .
J gene: TRBJ2-2
CDR3 protein: CASSFGGNGELFF

V gene: TRBV30
CDR3 length: 15
clone size: .
J gene: TRBJ2-1
CDR3 protein: CAWSSGTGLNNEQFF

V gene: TRBV27
CDR3 length: 17
clone size: .
J gene: TRBJ2-7
CDR3 protein: CASGSGLAGVGSYEQYF

V gene: TRBV2
CDR3 length: 13
clone size: .
J gene: TRBJ1-2
CDR3 protein: CASSEGRGHGYTF

V gene: TRBV28
CDR3 length: 15
clone size: few
J gene: TRBJ2-1
CDR3 protein: CASTTGETAYNEQFF

V gene: TRBV6-1
CDR3 length: 14
clone size: .
J gene: TRBJ2-7
CDR3 protein: CASSLGLEPYEQYF

V gene: TRBV28
CDR3 length: 13
clone size: .
J gene: TRBJ2-1
CDR3 protein: CASSLYSYNEQFF

V gene: TRBV4-2
CDR3 length: 19
clone size: .
J gene: TRBJ2-1
CDR3 protein: CASSQDERLARESYNEQFF

V gene: TRBV5-5
CDR3 length: 15
clone size: once
J gene: TRBJ1-4
CDR3 protein: CASSLAGDTAEKLFF